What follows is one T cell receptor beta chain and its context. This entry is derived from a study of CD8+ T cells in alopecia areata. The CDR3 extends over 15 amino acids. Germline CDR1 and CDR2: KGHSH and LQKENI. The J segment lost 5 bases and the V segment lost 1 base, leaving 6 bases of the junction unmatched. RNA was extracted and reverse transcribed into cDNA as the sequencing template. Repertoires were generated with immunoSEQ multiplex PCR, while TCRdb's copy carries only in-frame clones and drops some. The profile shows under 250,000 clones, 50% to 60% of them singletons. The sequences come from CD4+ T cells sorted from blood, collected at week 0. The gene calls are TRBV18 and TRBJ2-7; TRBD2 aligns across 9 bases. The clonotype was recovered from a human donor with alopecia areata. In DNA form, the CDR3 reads TGTGCCAGCTCACCACAAATAGCGGGGGCCGACGAGCAGTACTTC. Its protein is CASSPQIAGADEQYF.